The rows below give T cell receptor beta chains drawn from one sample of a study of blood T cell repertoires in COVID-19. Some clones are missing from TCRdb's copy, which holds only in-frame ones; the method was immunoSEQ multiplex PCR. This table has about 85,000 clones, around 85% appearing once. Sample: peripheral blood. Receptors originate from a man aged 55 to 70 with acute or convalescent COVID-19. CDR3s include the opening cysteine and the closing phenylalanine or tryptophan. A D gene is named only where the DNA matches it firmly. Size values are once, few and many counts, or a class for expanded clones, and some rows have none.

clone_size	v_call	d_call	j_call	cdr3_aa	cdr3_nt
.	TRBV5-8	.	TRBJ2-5	CASSLEAGARGETQYF	TGTGCCAGCAGCTTGGAGGCGGGGGCCAGGGGAGAGACCCAGTACTTC
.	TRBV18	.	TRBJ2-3	CASSLRQESTDTQYF	TGTGCCAGCTCACTAAGACAGGAGAGCACAGATACGCAGTATTTT
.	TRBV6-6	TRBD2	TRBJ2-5	CASTQTSGAEETQYF	TGTGCCAGCACCCAGACTAGCGGGGCTGAAGAGACCCAGTACTTC
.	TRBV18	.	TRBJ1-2	CASSPVGPRYGYTF	TGTGCCAGCTCACCAGTTGGGCCTCGCTATGGCTACACCTTC
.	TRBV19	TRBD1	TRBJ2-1	CASSNRGSYNEQFF	TGTGCCAGTAGCAACAGGGGGTCGTACAATGAGCAGTTCTTC
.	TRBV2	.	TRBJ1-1	CASSWSAEAFF	TGTGCCAGCAGTTGGAGTGCTGAAGCTTTCTTT
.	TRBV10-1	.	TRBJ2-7	CASSEGISYEQYF	TGCGCCAGCAGTGAGGGCATCTCCTACGAGCAGTACTTC
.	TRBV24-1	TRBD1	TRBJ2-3	CATSDPIQGGADTQYF	TGTGCCACCAGTGACCCGATACAGGGGGGCGCAGATACGCAGTATTTT
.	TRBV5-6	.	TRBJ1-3	CASSSPGFSGNTIYF	TGTGCCAGCAGCTCTCCAGGGTTCTCTGGAAACACCATATATTTT
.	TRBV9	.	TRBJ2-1	CASSAEGDWYNEQFF	TGTGCCAGCAGCGCCGAGGGGGATTGGTACAATGAGCAGTTCTTC
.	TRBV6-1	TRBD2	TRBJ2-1	CASSEELAGGDNEQFF	TGTGCCAGCAGTGAAGAGTTGGCGGGGGGGGACAATGAGCAGTTCTTC
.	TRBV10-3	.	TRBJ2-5	CATYSHRDKRRETQYF	TGTGCCACCTACTCCCACCGGGACAAACGGCGGGAGACCCAGTACTTC
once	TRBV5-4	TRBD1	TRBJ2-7	CASSPGTVGVSYEQYF	TGTGCCAGCAGCCCTGGGACAGTGGGGGTGTCCTACGAGCAGTACTTC
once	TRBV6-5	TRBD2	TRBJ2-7	CASSRLAGALNEQYF	TGTGCCAGCAGCAGGCTAGCGGGGGCCCTCAACGAGCAGTACTTC
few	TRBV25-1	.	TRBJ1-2	CASSLEGNGYTF	TGTGCCAGCAGCCTGGAGGGGAATGGCTACACCTTC
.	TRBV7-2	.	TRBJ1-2	CASSPRGRQFGYTF	TGTGCCAGCAGCCCCAGGGGAAGACAGTTTGGCTACACCTTC
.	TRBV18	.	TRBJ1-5	CASSPGSNQPQHF	TGTGCCAGCTCACCAGGCAGCAATCAGCCCCAGCATTTT
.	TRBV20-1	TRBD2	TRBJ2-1	CSASSSGGLNEQFF	TGCAGTGCTAGTTCAAGCGGGGGTCTCAATGAGCAGTTCTTC
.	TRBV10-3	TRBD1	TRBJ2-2	CAIRFGQGNTGELFF	TGTGCCATCCGGTTTGGACAGGGGAACACCGGGGAGCTGTTTTTT
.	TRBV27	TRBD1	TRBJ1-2	CASSLARDSTVTNYGYTF	TGTGCCAGCAGTTTAGCTCGGGACAGTACCGTGACTAACTATGGCTACACCTTC
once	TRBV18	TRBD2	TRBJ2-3	CASSPRTSGSTDTQYF	TGTGCCAGCTCACCTCGGACTAGCGGAAGCACAGATACGCAGTATTTT
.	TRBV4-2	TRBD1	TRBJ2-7	CASSQEGAGTGAYEQYF	TGTGCCAGCAGCCAAGAGGGGGCCGGGACAGGAGCCTACGAGCAGTACTTC
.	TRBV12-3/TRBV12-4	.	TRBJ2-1	CASTESSYNEQFF	TGTGCCAGCACCGAGTCTTCCTACAATGAGCAGTTCTTC
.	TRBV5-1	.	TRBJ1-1	CASSFEGRVNEAFF	TGCGCCAGCAGCTTTGAGGGTCGGGTGAATGAAGCTTTCTTT
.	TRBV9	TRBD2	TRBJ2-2	CASSLRLAGGTGELFF	TGTGCCAGCAGCCTCCGACTAGCGGGGGGAACCGGGGAGCTGTTTTTT